These 29 T cell receptor beta chains came from one sample sequenced in a study of cytotoxic CD8 clonotypes in ibrutinib-treated CLL. Only in-frame clones appear in the TCRdb table, and some are missing; sequencing was by immunoSEQ multiplex PCR. The data hold 110,000 to 150,000 clones, with around 76% observed a single time. The material was PBMCs, obtained after 24 months of ibrutinib treatment. The receptors shown here come from a human donor with chronic lymphocytic leukemia.

This chain joins TRBV7-2 and TRBJ2-6; D possibly corresponds to TRBD1 (6 bases). The germline V gene has CDR1 SGHTA and CDR2 FQGNSA. The CDR3 totals 18 residues. The V end was cut by 5 bases, the J end by 0 bases, with 17 bases between. DNA of the CDR3: TGTGCCAGCAGCCTCGGGTCAGGGGCCTCCTCTGGGGCCAACGTCCTGACTTTC. Translating gives CASSLGSGASSGANVLTF.

The chain combines TRBV18 with TRBJ2-1; D unresolved. Germline CDR1 is KGHSH and CDR2 is LQKENI. V dropped 3 bases and J dropped 6 bases, with 9 bases sitting between them. The length of the CDR3 is 13 residues. CDR3 DNA: TGTGCCAGCTCACCCCCCGTCAGCAATGAGCAGTTCTTC. The encoded protein is CASSPPVSNEQFF. The variable domain in full, with the rest retrieved from reference TRBV18 and TRBJ2-1, is NAGVMQNPRHLVRRRGQEARLRCSPMKGHSHVYWYRQLPEEGLKFMVYLQKENIIDESGMPKERFSAEFPKEGPSILRIQQVVRGDSAAYFCASSPPVSNEQFFGPGTRLTVL.

The chain links TRBV4-1 to TRBJ1-3, with a possible D match to TRBD1 (6 bases). CDR1 and CDR2 (germline): MGHRA, YSYEKL. V lost 0 bases and J lost 2, with 11 bases in between. This CDR3 comprises 16 residues. In DNA, the CDR3 is TGCGCCAGCAGCCAAGATAGGGGGGCAGCTGGAAACACCATATATTTT. It translates to CASSQDRGAAGNTIYF.

This chain uses TRBV7-9 with TRBJ2-1, with 9 bases lining up with TRBD2. V shed 5 bases, J shed 9 bases, and the junction held 14 bases outside the gene matches. Germline CDR1 is SEHNR and CDR2 is FQNEAQ (reference sequence). The CDR3 extends over 16 amino acids. The chain's CDR3 is CASSPPASGVVGEQFF. The CDR3 coding sequence is TGTGCCAGCAGCCCCCCGGCTAGCGGGGTTGTGGGTGAGCAGTTCTTC.

The rearrangement uses TRBV7-8 and TRBJ2-7; D perhaps matches TRBD2 (5 bases). This CDR3 has 14 residues. V was cut by 1 base and J by 4 bases, with 11 bases left in between. Germline V gene lookup returns CDR1 SGHVS and CDR2 FQNEAQ. CDR3 nucleotide sequence: TGTGCCAGCAGCTTAGTGGGAGTTGTTTACGAGCAGTACTTC. It yields the protein CASSLVGVVYEQYF.

This rearrangement joins TRBV5-1 to TRBJ1-2, with D hard to call. Germline V lookup: CDR1 SGHRS, CDR2 YFSETQ. CDR3 length equals 17 residues. Trimming removed 0 bases from V and 0 bases from J, with 15 bases in between. In DNA form, the CDR3 reads TGCGCCAGCAGCTTGGGGGCCTCAGCCTCCTCTAACTATGGCTACACCTTC. It translates to CASSLGASASSNYGYTF.

The chain has TRBV4-3 and TRBJ2-2; D tentatively reads TRBD1 or TRBD2 (6 bases each). V shed 0 bases and J shed 3 bases, with 11 bases lying between them. CDR3 size: 16 residues. Germline CDR1 is LGHNA and CDR2 is YSLEER. CDR3 region: CASSQEGGTYTGELFF. In DNA form, the CDR3 reads TGCGCCAGCAGCCAAGAAGGGGGGACGTACACCGGGGAGCTGTTTTTT.

In DNA, the CDR3 is TGTGCCACCAGCACCGACAGGGGGGTGGGCAATCAGCCCCAGCATTTT. Translated, it gives CATSTDRGVGNQPQHF. This chain links TRBV15 with TRBJ1-5; 9 nucleotides align to TRBD1. CDR3 size: 16 residues. In germline, CDR1 is LNHNV, CDR2 YYDKDF (reference sequence). V was pared by 4 bases and J by 2 bases, with 6 bases of the junction left unmatched.

In this sample, this clone turned up once. The chain links TRBV23-1 to TRBJ2-1, with 8 bases aligning to TRBD2. TRBV23-1 is an ORF for which the function is uncertain. Trimming at V came to 0 bases and at J to 3 bases, leaving 10 bases not matched to a gene. This CDR3 comprises 18 residues. The CDR3 bases are TGCGCCAGCAGTCAATCGAAGCGGGAGCCGAGAAACTACAATGAGCAGTTCTTC. Translated: CASSQSKREPRNYNEQFF.

This clone was seen a few times. This chain joins TRBV19 and TRBJ1-4; the D gene is possibly TRBD1 (5 bases). Germline lookup yields CDR1 LNHDA and CDR2 SQIVND (reference sequence). V was pared by 3 bases and J by 7 bases, with 15 bases between. This CDR3 contains 15 residues. The CDR3 spells CASSMWAGSGEKLFF. As DNA, the CDR3 is TGTGCCAGTAGTATGTGGGCAGGGTCGGGTGAAAAACTGTTTTTT.

This chain links TRBV10-3 with TRBJ1-2; no definite D call. CDR3 length: 13 residues. Germline lookup yields CDR1 ENHRY and CDR2 SYGVKD. The V end lost 0 bases, the J end lost 5 bases, and 7 bases lay between the germline ends. CDR3 loop: CAISESGSYGYTF. DNA for the CDR3: TGTGCCATCAGTGAGTCCGGCAGTTATGGCTACACCTTC.

The chain is built from TRBV4-3 and TRBJ2-3, with unresolved D. The V gene lost 4 bases and the J gene lost 0 bases, with 11 bases spanning the gap. CDR3 length: 15 amino acids. CDR1 is LGHNA, CDR2 YSLEER, per germline. DNA of the CDR3: TGCGCCAGCAGCCCTCTGGTGGCTAGCACAGATACGCAGTATTTT. This sequence encodes CASSPLVASTDTQYF.

The rearrangement joins TRBV6-1 to TRBJ2-3; tentatively, D is TRBD1 (6 bases). This CDR3 is 11 amino acids long. Germline CDR1 reads MNHNS; CDR2 reads SASEGT. V was pared by 8 bases and J by 5 bases, with 8 bases between. The CDR3 protein is CASPRGDTQYF. The CDR3 bases are TGTGCCAGCCCCAGGGGAGATACGCAGTATTTT.

The chain combines TRBV29-1 with TRBJ1-4; TRBD1 matches at 9 bases. V was pared by 4 bases and J by 8 bases, with 5 bases of the junction left unmatched. Per the germline V gene, CDR1 is SQVTM and CDR2 is ANQGSEA. The CDR3 is 13 residues long. This CDR3 reads CSVVGQGREKLFF. CDR3 coding DNA: TGCAGCGTTGTGGGACAGGGAAGGGAAAAACTGTTTTTT.

The V gene is TRBV5-1, the J gene TRBJ2-1; perhaps TRBD1 as D (6 bases). V lost 4 bases, J lost 3 bases, and 11 bases lay in between. CDR1 is SGHRS and CDR2 is YFSETQ in the germline V gene. The CDR3 contains 14 residues. CDR3 in DNA: TGCGCCAGCAGCCCCGGGACATTCTACAATGAGCAGTTCTTC. Translating it yields CASSPGTFYNEQFF.

Notes on this clone: This sample also contains other DNA sequences that code for the same CDR3. The chain links TRBV5-1 to TRBJ2-4; D is possibly TRBD2 (7 bases). This CDR3 is 14 amino acids long. CDR1 is SGHRS, CDR2 YFSETQ, per germline. The V and J ends lost 4 bases and 6 bases respectively, with 14 bases between them. For the CDR3, the DNA is TGCGCCAGCAGCCCACCCGGGGGGCTAAACATTCAGTACTTC. Protein sequence: CASSPPGGLNIQYF.

This chain links TRBV7-2 with TRBJ2-5; no clear D gene. Germline V gene lookup returns CDR1 SGHTA and CDR2 FQGNSA. The ends were cut back, 5 bases at V and 5 bases at J, with 6 bases in the middle. CDR3 length: 11 residues. In nucleotides, the CDR3 is TGTGCCAGCAGCGCCGGGGAGACCCAGTACTTC. It translates to CASSAGETQYF.

V and J are TRBV5-1 and TRBJ2-7; D ambiguous. Trimming pared 0 bases from V and 2 bases from J, leaving 9 bases between. Germline CDR1 is SGHRS and CDR2 is YFSETQ. The CDR3 spans 14 residues. DNA for the CDR3: TGCGCCAGCAGCTTGGAGGTTCCAACCTACGAGCAGTACTTC. Translation: CASSLEVPTYEQYF.

This clone was seen a few times. The CDR3 reads CASSPSGGVNTEAFF. DNA for the CDR3: TGCGCCAGCAGCCCATCCGGTGGAGTGAACACTGAAGCTTTCTTT. The chain joins TRBV5-1 to TRBJ1-1; D remains ambiguous. The CDR3 is 15 amino acids. In germline, CDR1 is SGHRS, CDR2 YFSETQ. V lost 4 bases and J 0 bases, leaving 13 bases between the germline ends. Combining the CDR3 with reference TRBV5-1 and TRBJ1-1 gives the whole variable domain KAGVTQTPRYLIKTRGQQVTLSCSPISGHRSVSWYQQTPGQGLQFLFEYFSETQRNKGNFPGRFSGRQFSNSRSEMNVSTLELGDSALYLCASSPSGGVNTEAFFGQGTRLTVV.

This clone was picked up many times. The chain is built from TRBV7-9 and TRBJ2-5; D could derive from TRBD1 or TRBD2 (6 bases each). Trimming cost V 5 bases and J 5 bases, with 12 bases left between them. The CDR3 sequence is 13 residues long. Germline loops: CDR1 SEHNR, CDR2 FQNEAQ (reference sequence). The CDR3 sequence is CASSQQGRETQYF. CDR3 coding DNA: TGTGCCAGCAGCCAGCAGGGGAGGGAGACCCAGTACTTC.

The sample holds a few counts of this clone. DNA for the CDR3: TGCAGCGTGGGGCTATCGGGAGAGACCCAGTACTTC. Its protein is CSVGLSGETQYF. This chain joins TRBV29-1 and TRBJ2-5; TRBD1 might be the D (5 bases). Trimming took off 6 bases at V and 4 bases at J, with 12 bases between the two ends. Germline lookup yields CDR1 SQVTM and CDR2 ANQGSEA. The CDR3 totals 12 residues.

This clone came up a few times. This rearrangement joins TRBV30 to TRBJ1-5; 8 bases are shared with TRBD1. The germline gives CDR1 GTSNPN, CDR2 SVGIG (reference sequence). V dropped 0 bases and J dropped 6; count of bases not matched to a gene: 10. The CDR3 is 16 residues long. CDR3 DNA sequence: TGTGCCTGGAGTGTACGAGGGACAGGCTGGGGTCAGCCCCAGCATTTT. Its translation: CAWSVRGTGWGQPQHF.

This clone was seen a handful of times. This rearrangement joins TRBV15 to TRBJ2-6, with no clear D. The germline V gene encodes CDR1 LNHNV and CDR2 YYDKDF (reference sequence). V was cut by 4 bases and J by 0 bases, with 7 bases left in between. The CDR3 is made up of 15 amino acids. The CDR3 nucleotides read TGTGCCACCAGCAACGACAACTCTGGGGCCAACGTCCTGACTTTC. It is translated as CATSNDNSGANVLTF.

V is TRBV4-3 and J is TRBJ2-1, with D perhaps matching TRBD1 or TRBD2 (5 bases each). The CDR3 runs to 13 residues. CDR1 is LGHNA, CDR2 YSLEER, per germline. The V gene lost 3 bases and the J gene lost 3 bases, with 6 bases spanning the gap. The CDR3 region has the DNA TGCGCCAGCAGCCAGGGGGACTACAATGAGCAGTTCTTC. Its protein product is CASSQGDYNEQFF.

This clone was found once. Written as DNA, the CDR3 is TGTGCCATCAGTGATCGGGCCAGGGCGGACACTGAAGCTTTCTTT. This sequence encodes CAISDRARADTEAFF. The chain recombines TRBV10-3 with TRBJ1-1; tentatively, D is TRBD1 (5 bases). This CDR3 has 15 amino acids. CDR1 is ENHRY and CDR2 is SYGVKD in the germline V gene. Trimming removed 3 bases from V and 3 bases from J, with 14 bases in between.

This clone was counted a single time. The junction departs from the called germline gene at one end, perhaps through a read error. The V call is TRBV7-7, the J call TRBJ2-2; 7 positions match TRBD1. The length of the CDR3 is 16 residues. Germline V gives CDR1 SSHAT, CDR2 FNYEAQ (reference sequence). Here the CDR3 DNA reads TGTGCTAGCACCGAACAAGGGGGCGTTGGGTCCGGGGAGCTGTTTTTT. It translates to CASTEQGGVGSGELFF.

The V call is TRBV7-2, the J call TRBJ1-4; D is uncertain. The CDR3 spans 14 residues. The germline V and J ends were trimmed by 5 bases and 4 bases, with 11 bases remaining between them. CDR1 is SGHTA, CDR2 FQGNSA, per germline. CDR3 amino acids: CASSVRLFNEKLFF. The CDR3, as DNA: TGTGCCAGCAGCGTCAGGCTTTTTAATGAAAAACTGTTTTTT.

The V call is TRBV28, the J call TRBJ1-4, with unresolved D. The V end was cut by 6 bases, the J end by 0 bases, with 20 bases between. The CDR3 has 18 residues. CDR1 is MDHEN, CDR2 SYDVKM, per germline. CDR3 nucleotides: TGTGCCAGCAGCGAACGGGGAGGTTGGAAGGCAACTAATGAAAAACTGTTTTTT. As protein: CASSERGGWKATNEKLFF.

The gene calls are TRBV10-2 and TRBJ2-3; D might be TRBD2 (6 bases). The V gene's germline CDR1 is WSHSY and CDR2 SAAADI. V lost 4 bases and J lost 11, with 10 bases in between. The CDR3 runs 11 residues. The CDR3 DNA reads as TGCGCCAGCAGTGTGGAGGGTATGCAGTATTTT. Its protein is CASSVEGMQYF.